These 15 T cell receptor beta chains share one sample of origin, sequenced in a study of graft-versus-host responses after intestinal transplantation. Libraries were prepared by immunoSEQ multiplex PCR; TCRdb keeps only in-frame clonotypes and omits some of them. In the table there are 40,000 or so clones, about nine tenths of which are singletons. The material was PBMCs, obtained around 270 days after transplant. Receptor source: a human patient who received an intestinal transplant, so some T cells may come from the graft donor.

This clone was recorded once. V is TRBV7-6 and J is TRBJ2-1, with 8 bases matching TRBD1. The CDR3 covers 15 residues. Germline V lookup: CDR1 SGHVS, CDR2 FNYEAQ. Losses at the gene ends were 5 bases for V and 3 bases for J; bases not matched to a gene: 6. The CDR3 sequence: CASSPPGQVYNEQFF. The CDR3 DNA is TGTGCCAGCAGCCCCCCGGGACAGGTCTACAATGAGCAGTTCTTC.

V usage is TRBV19 and J usage is TRBJ1-2; D uncertain. Germline values: CDR1 LNHDA, CDR2 SQIVND (reference sequence). The CDR3 has 11 amino acids. V was cut by 6 bases and J by 5 bases, with 7 bases left in between. The CDR3: CASSEIYGYTF. For the CDR3, the DNA is TGTGCCAGTAGCGAGATATATGGCTACACCTTC.

The chain is built from TRBV27 and TRBJ2-1; D possibly matches TRBD1 or TRBD2 (5 bases each). This CDR3 spans 15 amino acids. Germline values: CDR1 MNHEY, CDR2 SMNVEV (reference sequence). Trimming cost V 7 bases and J 0 bases, with 13 bases left between them. The DNA of the CDR3 is TGTGCCAGCACCACCGGGACCAACTCCTACAATGAGCAGTTCTTC. Amino acid sequence: CASTTGTNSYNEQFF.

The J gene is TRBJ2-7, the V gene TRBV6-1; D unclear. Germline V gives CDR1 MNHNS, CDR2 SASEGT. CDR3 length: 14 residues. V was pared by 2 bases and J by 6 bases, with 14 bases between. The CDR3 loop is CASSENTFGREQYF. The DNA for the CDR3 is TGTGCCAGCAGTGAAAACACGTTTGGGCGCGAGCAGTACTTC.

The chain joins TRBV25-1 to TRBJ2-1; 7 positions agree with TRBD2. The CDR3 consists of 15 residues. CDR1 and CDR2 from the germline V gene are MGHDK and SYGVNS. Trimming at V came to 2 bases and at J to 3 bases, leaving 4 bases not matched to a gene. The CDR3: CASSEIAGLYNEQFF. The CDR3 nucleotides read TGTGCCAGCAGTGAAATAGCGGGCCTCTACAATGAGCAGTTCTTC.

The V and J genes are TRBV5-1 and TRBJ2-1; D ambiguous. Trimming took 2 bases from V and 5 from J, leaving 11 bases between them. The CDR3 sequence is 14 residues long. Germline lookup yields CDR1 SGHRS and CDR2 YFSETQ. CDR3 DNA sequence: TGCGCCAGCAGCTTTAGTCCGCCCAACAATGAGCAGTTCTTC. Its translation: CASSFSPPNNEQFF. Together with reference TRBV5-1 and TRBJ2-1, the CDR3 gives the full variable domain: KAGVTQTPRYLIKTRGQQVTLSCSPISGHRSVSWYQQTPGQGLQFLFEYFSETQRNKGNFPGRFSGRQFSNSRSEMNVSTLELGDSALYLCASSFSPPNNEQFFGPGTRLTVL.

The chain links TRBV5-1 to TRBJ1-1; no reliable D call. Germline lookup yields CDR1 SGHRS and CDR2 YFSETQ. Trimming stripped 2 bases from V and 4 bases from J, with 9 bases between. The CDR3 is made up of 13 amino acids. The CDR3 reads CASSLRVGTEAFF. CDR3 DNA: TGCGCCAGCAGCTTAAGAGTGGGCACTGAAGCTTTCTTT.

The genes are TRBV11-2 and TRBJ2-2; D may be TRBD1 (5 bases). V was pared by 0 bases and J by 5 bases, with 7 bases between. This CDR3 has 14 residues. CDR1 SGHAT and CDR2 FQNNGV come from the germline V gene. The CDR3 spells CASSLDRQTGELFF. CDR3 DNA sequence: TGTGCCAGCAGCTTAGACAGACAGACCGGGGAGCTGTTTTTT.

The rearrangement joins TRBV11-1 to TRBJ2-7; tentatively, D is TRBD1 (5 bases). The CDR3 is made up of 13 amino acids. The germline V gene has CDR1 SGHAT and CDR2 FQDESV (reference sequence). Trimming left V 3 bases short and J 3 bases short, with 9 bases between. The CDR3 DNA is TGTGCCAGCAGCTTGGATCAGGGCTACGAGCAGTACTTC. This encodes CASSLDQGYEQYF.

The genes are TRBV19 and TRBJ2-7; 8 bases align to TRBD2. Germline CDR1 reads LNHDA; CDR2 reads SQIVND (reference sequence). The CDR3 is made up of 16 amino acids. V lost 3 bases, J lost 2 bases, and 9 bases stayed unmatched. CDR3 loop: CASSIAGTSTAYEQYF. The CDR3, as DNA: TGTGCCAGTAGTATCGCCGGGACTAGTACAGCCTACGAGCAGTACTTC.

This clone occurred a few times. The chain has TRBV29-1 and TRBJ1-2, with D tentatively TRBD1 (5 bases). With 4 bases removed from V and 6 bases from J, the gap between germline ends came to 9 bases. CDR1 is SQVTM and CDR2 is ANQGSEA in the germline V gene. The CDR3 sequence is 11 residues long. Written as DNA, the CDR3 is TGCAGCGTTGGACAAGGGGATGGCTACACCTTC. This codes for CSVGQGDGYTF.

The genes are TRBV4-1 and TRBJ1-2; D is perhaps TRBD1 (5 bases). Trimming removed 1 base from V and 6 bases from J, with 6 bases in between. The germline V gene has CDR1 MGHRA and CDR2 YSYEKL. This CDR3 has 12 amino acids. The CDR3 DNA reads as TGCGCCAGCAGCCAAGGCAGGGATGGCTACACCTTC. Translation gives CASSQGRDGYTF.

This clone was counted only a few times. This chain joins TRBV27 and TRBJ1-6; D not resolved. The CDR3 runs 14 residues. Per germline, CDR1 MNHEY and CDR2 SMNVEV (reference sequence). V lost 6 bases and J 8 bases, leaving 14 bases between the germline ends. CDR3 residues: CASRREGIDSPLHF. The CDR3 region has the DNA TGTGCCAGCAGAAGGGAGGGTATCGATTCACCCCTCCACTTT.

This chain connects TRBV7-6 to TRBJ2-1; TRBD2 might be the D (7 bases). The germline CDR1 and CDR2 sequences are SGHVS and FNYEAQ. This CDR3 region has 15 residues. The germline V and J ends were trimmed by 1 base and 4 bases, with 11 bases remaining between them. CDR3 DNA sequence: TGTGCCAGCAGCTTAGGCGGGGGCAATTACAATGAGCAGTTCTTC. This sequence encodes CASSLGGGNYNEQFF.

This chain connects TRBV6-1 to TRBJ2-7; D possibly corresponds to TRBD2 (6 bases). CDR1 and CDR2 from the germline V gene are MNHNS and SASEGT. The V and J ends lost 2 bases and 2 bases respectively, with 13 bases between them. The CDR3 totals 15 residues. The CDR3 is CASSERDGGAYEQYF. CDR3 coding DNA: TGTGCCAGCAGTGAACGAGACGGGGGTGCCTACGAGCAGTACTTC.